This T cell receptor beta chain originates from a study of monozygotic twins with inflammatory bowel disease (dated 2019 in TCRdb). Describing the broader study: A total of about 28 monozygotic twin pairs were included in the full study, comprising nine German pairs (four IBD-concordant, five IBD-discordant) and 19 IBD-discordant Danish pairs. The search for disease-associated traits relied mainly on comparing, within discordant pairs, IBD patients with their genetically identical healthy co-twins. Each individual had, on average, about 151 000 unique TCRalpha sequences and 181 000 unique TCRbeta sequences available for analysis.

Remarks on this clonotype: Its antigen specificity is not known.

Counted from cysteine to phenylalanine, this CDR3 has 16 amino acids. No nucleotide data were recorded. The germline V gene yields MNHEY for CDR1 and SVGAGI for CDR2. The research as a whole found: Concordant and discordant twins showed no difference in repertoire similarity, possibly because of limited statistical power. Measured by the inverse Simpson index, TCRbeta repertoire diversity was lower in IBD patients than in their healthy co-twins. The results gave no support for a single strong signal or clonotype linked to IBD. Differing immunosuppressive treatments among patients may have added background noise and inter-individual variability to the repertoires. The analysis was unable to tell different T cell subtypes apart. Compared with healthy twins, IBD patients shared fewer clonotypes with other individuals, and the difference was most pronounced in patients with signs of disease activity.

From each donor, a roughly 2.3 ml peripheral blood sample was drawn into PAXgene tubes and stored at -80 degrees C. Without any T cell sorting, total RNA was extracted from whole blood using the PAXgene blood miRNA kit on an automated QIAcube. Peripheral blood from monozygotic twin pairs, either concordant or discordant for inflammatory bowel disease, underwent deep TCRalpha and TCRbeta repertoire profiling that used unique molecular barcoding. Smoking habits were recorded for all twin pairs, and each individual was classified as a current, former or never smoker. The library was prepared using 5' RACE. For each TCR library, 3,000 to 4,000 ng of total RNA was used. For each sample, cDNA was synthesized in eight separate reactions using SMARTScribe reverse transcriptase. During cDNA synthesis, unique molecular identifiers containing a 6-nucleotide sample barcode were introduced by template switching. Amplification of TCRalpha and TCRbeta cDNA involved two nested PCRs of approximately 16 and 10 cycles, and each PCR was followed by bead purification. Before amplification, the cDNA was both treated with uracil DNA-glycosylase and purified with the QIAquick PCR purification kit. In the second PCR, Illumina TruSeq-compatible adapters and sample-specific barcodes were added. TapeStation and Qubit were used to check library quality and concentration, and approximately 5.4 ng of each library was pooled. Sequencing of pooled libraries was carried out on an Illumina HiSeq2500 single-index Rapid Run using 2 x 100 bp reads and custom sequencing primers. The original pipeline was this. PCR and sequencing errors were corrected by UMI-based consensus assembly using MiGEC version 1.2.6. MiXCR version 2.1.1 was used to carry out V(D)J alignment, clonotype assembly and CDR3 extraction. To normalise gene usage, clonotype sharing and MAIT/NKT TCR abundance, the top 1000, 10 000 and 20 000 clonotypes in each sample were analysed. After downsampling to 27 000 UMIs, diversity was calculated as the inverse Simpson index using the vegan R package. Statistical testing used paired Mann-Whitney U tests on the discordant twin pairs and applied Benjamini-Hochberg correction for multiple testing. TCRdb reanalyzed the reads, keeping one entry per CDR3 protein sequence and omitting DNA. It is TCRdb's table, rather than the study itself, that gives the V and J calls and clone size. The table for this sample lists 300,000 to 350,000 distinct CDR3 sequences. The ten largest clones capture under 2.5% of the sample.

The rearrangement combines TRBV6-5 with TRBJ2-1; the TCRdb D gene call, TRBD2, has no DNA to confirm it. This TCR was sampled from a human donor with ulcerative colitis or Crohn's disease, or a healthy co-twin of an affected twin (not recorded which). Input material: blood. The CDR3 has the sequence CASSYSLAGENNEQFF.